This T cell receptor beta chain is drawn from a study of control samples from healthy donors and cancer patients. Germline loops: CDR1 SGHVS, CDR2 FQNEAQ. V dropped 2 bases and J dropped 0 bases, with 8 bases sitting between them. The CDR3 has 15 residues. The protocol was immunoSEQ multiplex PCR, while the TCRdb copy is restricted to in-frame clones and leaves out a portion. Found here are about 29,000 clones, roughly 85% of them singletons; the top ten hold 3.5% to 5%. The sequencing sample was made of formalin-fixed, paraffin-embedded tissue. The sequence derives from a female donor with melanoma. The chain is built from TRBV7-8 and TRBJ1-3; D unclear. The DNA of the CDR3 is TGTGCCAGCAGCTTACGGGAGGGCTCTGGAAACACCATATATTTT. Its protein is CASSLREGSGNTIYF.